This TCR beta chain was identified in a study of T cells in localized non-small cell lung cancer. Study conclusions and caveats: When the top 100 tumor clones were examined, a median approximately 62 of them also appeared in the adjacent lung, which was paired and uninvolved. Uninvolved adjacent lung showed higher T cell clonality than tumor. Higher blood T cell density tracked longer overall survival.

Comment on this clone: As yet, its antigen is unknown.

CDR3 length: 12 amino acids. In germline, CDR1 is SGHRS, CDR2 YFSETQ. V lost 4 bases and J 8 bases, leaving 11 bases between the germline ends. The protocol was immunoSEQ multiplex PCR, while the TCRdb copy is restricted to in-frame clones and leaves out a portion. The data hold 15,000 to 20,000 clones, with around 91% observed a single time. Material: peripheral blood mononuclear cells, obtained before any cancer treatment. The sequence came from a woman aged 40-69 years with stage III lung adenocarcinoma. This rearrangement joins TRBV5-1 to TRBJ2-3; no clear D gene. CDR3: CASSHTEGTQYF. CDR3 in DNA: TGCGCCAGCAGCCACACGGAAGGTACGCAGTATTTT.